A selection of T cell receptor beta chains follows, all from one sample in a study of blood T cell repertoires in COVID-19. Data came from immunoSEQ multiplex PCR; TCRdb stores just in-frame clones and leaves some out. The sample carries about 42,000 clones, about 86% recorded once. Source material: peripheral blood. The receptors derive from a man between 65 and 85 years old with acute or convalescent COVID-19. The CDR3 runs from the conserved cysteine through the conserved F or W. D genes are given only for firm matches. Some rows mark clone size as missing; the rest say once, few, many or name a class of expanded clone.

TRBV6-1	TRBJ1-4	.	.	CASSEASAGGTGIEKLFF	TGTGCCAGCAGTGAAGCCTCTGCGGGAGGTACTGGTATTGAAAAACTGTTTTTT
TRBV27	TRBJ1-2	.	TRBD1	CASSSVSTGGAFYGYTF	TGTGCCAGCAGTTCTGTATCGACAGGGGGCGCGTTCTATGGCTACACCTTC
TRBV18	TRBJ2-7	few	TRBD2	CASSPTSVNDLSEQYF	TGTGCCAGCTCGCCTACTAGCGTTAACGATTTGTCCGAGCAGTACTTC
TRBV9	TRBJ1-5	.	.	CASSSSQAGTQHF	TGTGCCAGCAGCTCTTCCCAAGCAGGGACCCAGCATTTT
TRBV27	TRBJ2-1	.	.	CASSFGTYNEQFF	TGTGCCAGCAGTTTCGGGACCTACAATGAGCAGTTCTTC
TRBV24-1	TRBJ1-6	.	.	CATSDLRAGAYNSPLHF	TGTGCCACCAGTGATTTGCGCGCGGGGGCCTATAATTCACCCCTCCACTTT
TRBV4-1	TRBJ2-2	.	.	CASSPLYGTIKTGELFF	TGCGCCAGCAGCCCCTTGTACGGGACAATTAAAACCGGGGAGCTGTTTTTT
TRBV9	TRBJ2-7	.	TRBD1	CASSGTGGPYEQYF	TGTGCCAGCAGCGGAACAGGGGGTCCGTACGAGCAGTACTTC
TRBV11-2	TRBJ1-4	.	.	CASSSQGEVGEKLFF	TGTGCCAGCAGCTCCCAAGGGGAAGTGGGTGAAAAACTGTTTTTT
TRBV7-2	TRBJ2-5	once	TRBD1	CASSRDSGETQYF	TGTGCCAGCAGCAGGGACAGCGGAGAGACCCAGTACTTC
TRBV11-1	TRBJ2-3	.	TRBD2	CATLLEGAGGTDTQYF	TGTGCCACCCTCTTGGAGGGTGCGGGAGGCACAGATACGCAGTATTTT
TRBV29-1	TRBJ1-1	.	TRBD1	CSVQGEKIGQNTEAFF	TGCAGCGTCCAGGGGGAGAAGATCGGACAAAACACTGAAGCTTTCTTT
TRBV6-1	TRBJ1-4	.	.	CASSEARAGSEKLFF	TGTGCCAGCAGTGAAGCGCGGGCAGGAAGTGAAAAACTGTTTTTT
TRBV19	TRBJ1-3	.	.	CASSSELFGNTIYF	TGTGCCAGTAGTTCTGAGTTGTTCGGAAACACCATATATTTT
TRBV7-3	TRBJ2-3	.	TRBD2	CASSWGGVADTQYF	TGTGCCAGCAGCTGGGGGGGAGTGGCAGATACGCAGTATTTT
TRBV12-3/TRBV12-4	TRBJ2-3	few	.	CASSFLSEDTQYF	TGTGCCAGCAGTTTTTTATCGGAGGATACGCAGTATTTT
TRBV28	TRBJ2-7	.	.	CASSVTGYPYEQYF	TGTGCCAGCAGTGTGACAGGTTACCCCTACGAGCAGTACTTC
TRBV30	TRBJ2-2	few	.	CAWFTSGHNTGELFF	TGTGCCTGGTTCACCTCGGGACATAACACCGGGGAGCTGTTTTTT
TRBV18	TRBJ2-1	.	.	CASSPGTQTGDEQFF	TGTGCCAGCTCACCCGGGACTCAGACGGGGGATGAGCAGTTCTTC
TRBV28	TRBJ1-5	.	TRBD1	CASSPLGQGSYGNQPQHF	TGTGCCAGCAGTCCTTTGGGACAGGGGTCGTACGGCAATCAGCCCCAGCATTTT
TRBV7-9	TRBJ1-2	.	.	CASSLGGYANYGYTF	TGTGCCAGCAGCTTAGGAGGGTACGCTAACTATGGCTACACCTTC
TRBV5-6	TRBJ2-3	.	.	CASSFIGSDTQYF	TGTGCCAGCAGCTTTATTGGGAGTGATACGCAGTATTTT